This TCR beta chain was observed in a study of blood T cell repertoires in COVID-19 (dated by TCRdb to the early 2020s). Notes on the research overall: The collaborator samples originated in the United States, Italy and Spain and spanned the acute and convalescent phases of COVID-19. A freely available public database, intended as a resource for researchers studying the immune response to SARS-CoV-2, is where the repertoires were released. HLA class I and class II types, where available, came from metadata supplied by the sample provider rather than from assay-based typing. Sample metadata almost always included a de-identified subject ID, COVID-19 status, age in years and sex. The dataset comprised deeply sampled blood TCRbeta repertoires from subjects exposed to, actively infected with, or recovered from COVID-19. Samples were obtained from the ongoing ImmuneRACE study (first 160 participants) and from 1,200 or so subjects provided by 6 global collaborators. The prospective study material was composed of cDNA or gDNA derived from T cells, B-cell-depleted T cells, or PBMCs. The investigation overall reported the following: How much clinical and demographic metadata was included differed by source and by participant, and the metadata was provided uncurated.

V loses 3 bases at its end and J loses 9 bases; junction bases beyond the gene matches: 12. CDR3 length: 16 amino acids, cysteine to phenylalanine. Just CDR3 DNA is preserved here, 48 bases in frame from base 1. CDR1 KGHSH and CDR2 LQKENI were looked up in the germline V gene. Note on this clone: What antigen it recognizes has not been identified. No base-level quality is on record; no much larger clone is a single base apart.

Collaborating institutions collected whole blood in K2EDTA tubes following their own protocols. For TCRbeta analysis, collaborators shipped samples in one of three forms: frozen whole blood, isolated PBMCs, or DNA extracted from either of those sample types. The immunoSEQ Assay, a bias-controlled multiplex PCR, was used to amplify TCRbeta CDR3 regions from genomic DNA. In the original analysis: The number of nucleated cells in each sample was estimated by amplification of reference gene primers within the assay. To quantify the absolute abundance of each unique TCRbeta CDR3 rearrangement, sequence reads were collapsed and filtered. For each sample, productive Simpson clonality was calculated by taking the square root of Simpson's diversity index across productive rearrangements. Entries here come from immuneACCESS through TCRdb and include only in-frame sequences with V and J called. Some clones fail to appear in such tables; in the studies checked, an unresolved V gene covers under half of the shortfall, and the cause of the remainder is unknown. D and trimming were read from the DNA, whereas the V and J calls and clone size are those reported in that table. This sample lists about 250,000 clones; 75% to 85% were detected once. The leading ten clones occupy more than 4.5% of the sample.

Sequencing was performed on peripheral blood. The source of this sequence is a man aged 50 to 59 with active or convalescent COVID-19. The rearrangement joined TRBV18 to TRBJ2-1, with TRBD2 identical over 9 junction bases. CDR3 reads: CASSPLPGLAGIEQFF. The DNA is TGTGCCAGCTCACCTTTACCGGGGCTAGCGGGAATTGAGCAGTTCTTC. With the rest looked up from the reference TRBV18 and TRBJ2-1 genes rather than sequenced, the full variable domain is NAGVMQNPRHLVRRRGQEARLRCSPMKGHSHVYWYRQLPEEGLKFMVYLQKENIIDESGMPKERFSAEFPKEGPSILRIQQVVRGDSAAYFCASSPLPGLAGIEQFFGPGTRLTVL.